The clone carrying this T cell receptor (beta chain) occurred many times. The antigen is not known. The data stem from a study of beta chain features in type 1 diabetes. Using CD45RO/CCR7/CD25/CD127/CD95/CD27, CD4+ naive, central memory, regulatory and stem cell-like memory cells were sorted. The CDR3 has 13 amino acids. Germline assignment: CDR1 GTSNPN and CDR2 SVGIG (reference sequence). V was clipped by 0 bases and J by 0 bases, with 3 bases between them. Study observations and caveats: Significant though moderate, a shortening of TCRB CDR3s appeared in all four CD4+ subsets of Type 1 diabetes patients. PCR could preferentially amplify shorter templates, alike in patients and controls.

Expressed TCRB transcripts were sequenced because the isolated RNA had all been reverse transcribed beforehand. Data came from immunoSEQ multiplex PCR; TCRdb stores just in-frame clones and leaves some out. The sample lists 130,000 or so clones, roughly 15% seen once, with roughly 2.5% in the top ten. The origin of this receptor is a man aged 30 to 45 with type 1 diabetes. This chain uses TRBV30 with TRBJ1-3; no reliable D call. Sequencing used central memory CD4+ T cells from blood. The CDR3 DNA reads TGTGCCTGGAGTGTAGGCTCTGGAAACACCATATATTTT. As protein: CAWSVGSGNTIYF.